These 7 T cell receptor beta chains were all obtained from the same sample, sequenced in a study of beta chain features in type 1 diabetes. The isolated RNA, all of it, was reverse transcribed, so expressed TCRB transcripts were what got sequenced. TCRdb's copy holds only in-frame clones and misses some; the assay was immunoSEQ multiplex PCR. In the table there are fewer than 200,000 clones, approximately 13% of which are singletons. Sequences were obtained from central memory CD4+ T cells from blood. These TCRs come from a woman between 18 and 29 years old in good health.

The rearrangement uses TRBV7-7 and TRBJ1-3; D is ambiguous. V lost 5 bases and J lost 4, with 15 bases in between. There are 15 residues in the CDR3. Germline V CDR1 and CDR2: SSHAT, FNYEAQ (reference sequence). The CDR3 protein is CASSEGGGGGNTIYF. The CDR3 bases are TGTGCCAGCAGCGAAGGAGGCGGAGGGGGAAACACCATATATTTT. Supplemented by reference TRBV7-7 and TRBJ1-3, the full variable domain reads GAGVSQSPRYKVTKRGQDVTLRCDPISSHATLYWYQQALGQGPEFLTYFNYEAQPDKSGLPSDRFSAERPEGSISTLTIQRTEQRDSAMYRCASSEGGGGGNTIYFGEGSWLTVV.

This chain joins TRBV2 and TRBJ2-1; unclear D gene. The CDR3 contains 15 residues. Per the germline V gene, CDR1 is SNHLY and CDR2 is FYNNEI. V was clipped by 5 bases and J by 0 bases, with 11 bases between them. In nucleotides, the CDR3 is TGTGCCAGCAGTCCCCGGGTAAACTCCTACAATGAGCAGTTCTTC. Its translation is CASSPRVNSYNEQFF.

This rearrangement joins TRBV6-5 to TRBJ1-2, with D perhaps matching TRBD1 (5 bases). CDR1 and CDR2 (germline): MNHEY, SVGAGI. CDR3 length equals 15 residues. V shed 4 bases and J shed 2 bases, with 14 bases lying between them. For the CDR3, the DNA is TGTGCCAGCAGTTTCAACCAGGGAATGAACTATGGCTACACCTTC. Its translation: CASSFNQGMNYGYTF.

This clone has more than one count but fewer than ten. This chain joins TRBV6-6 and TRBJ2-7; a possible D gene is TRBD1 (5 bases). This CDR3 has 13 residues. CDR1 is MNHNY and CDR2 is SVGAGI in the germline V gene (reference sequence). V was cut by 2 bases and J by 9 bases, with 14 bases left in between. The CDR3 loop reads CASSYRGSGVQYF. As DNA, the CDR3 is TGTGCCAGCAGTTACAGGGGAAGTGGGGTGCAGTACTTC.

This clone was detected a few times. The chain is built from TRBV29-1 and TRBJ1-3, with D uncertain. Germline V CDR1 and CDR2: SQVTM, ANQGSEA. The CDR3 is 14 residues long. Trimming removed 7 bases from V and 0 bases from J, with 13 bases in between. The DNA of the CDR3 is TGCAGCGCTCGGACGGGGAGCTCTGGAAACACCATATATTTT. Translated: CSARTGSSGNTIYF.

This clone has more than one count but fewer than ten. The chain is built from TRBV2 and TRBJ1-3; perhaps TRBD1 as D (5 bases). The CDR3 is 14 amino acids. Trimming pared 2 bases from V and 5 bases from J, leaving 10 bases between. The germline CDR1 and CDR2 sequences are SNHLY and FYNNEI. The CDR3 reads CASSERTTRNTIYF. In nucleotides, the CDR3 is TGTGCCAGCAGTGAAAGGACAACTCGAAACACCATATATTTT.

On this clone: A much larger clone differs by one base, so this may be a read error. In the same sample, other DNA sequences code for this CDR3. The chain links TRBV5-6 to TRBJ2-7; 7 bases line up with TRBD1. The CDR3 extends over 13 amino acids. J was trimmed by 2 bases and V by 2 bases; bases with no gene match: 1. The germline V gene encodes CDR1 SGHDT and CDR2 YYEEEE. CDR3 residues: CASSFQGAYEQYF. In DNA form, the CDR3 reads TGTGCCAGCAGCTTCCAGGGGGCCTACGAGCAGTACTTC.